The present T cell receptor beta chain was sequenced within a study of CD8 T cells in ankylosing spondylitis. Whole-study findings and limits: Typical of ankylosing spondylitis blood, it appeared, was a TCR beta motif of under 10 highly homologous variants. Before this, some motif variants had been reported in reactive arthritis synovial fluid and blood.

Comment on this clonotype: Antigen specificity is unknown.

Germline V gives CDR1 MGHDK, CDR2 SYGVNS. The CDR3 length is 15 residues. The J segment lost 5 bases and the V segment lost 4 bases, leaving 8 bases of the junction unmatched. Libraries for TCR beta were made by quantitative 5'-RACE with molecular barcodes. MiXCR was run by TCRdb on the 5' RACE reads, yielding one entry per CDR3 protein. The table lists 220,000 or so distinct CDR3 sequences, 10% of them singletons, with about a fifth in the top ten. Material for sequencing was blood, either unsorted or a sorted T cell fraction (not recorded which). This chain uses TRBV25-1 with TRBJ2-5; 9 nucleotides line up with TRBD1. This sequence originates from a male donor with ankylosing spondylitis or in good health (not recorded which). This chain's CDR3 is CASSGYPDRGETQYF. The CDR3 bases are TGTGCCAGCAGTGGGTACCCGGACAGGGGTGAGACCCAGTACTTC.